This T cell receptor (beta chain) emerged from a study of control samples from healthy donors and cancer patients. There are 16 residues in the CDR3. V lost 3 bases, J lost 2 bases, and 6 bases stayed unmatched. Germline values: CDR1 MDHEN, CDR2 SYDVKM. Produced via immunoSEQ multiplex PCR; TCRdb's table is partial and in-frame only. Here the sample spans about 100,000 clones, around 90% being singletons. The chain has TRBV28 and TRBJ1-5, with TRBD1 identical over 8 bases. Sample: blood. This clonotype was obtained from a woman between 18 and 29 years old in good health. In nucleotides, the CDR3 is TGTGCCAGCAGTTTGTGGACAGGGTTAGGCAATCAGCCCCAGCATTTT. Amino acid sequence: CASSLWTGLGNQPQHF.